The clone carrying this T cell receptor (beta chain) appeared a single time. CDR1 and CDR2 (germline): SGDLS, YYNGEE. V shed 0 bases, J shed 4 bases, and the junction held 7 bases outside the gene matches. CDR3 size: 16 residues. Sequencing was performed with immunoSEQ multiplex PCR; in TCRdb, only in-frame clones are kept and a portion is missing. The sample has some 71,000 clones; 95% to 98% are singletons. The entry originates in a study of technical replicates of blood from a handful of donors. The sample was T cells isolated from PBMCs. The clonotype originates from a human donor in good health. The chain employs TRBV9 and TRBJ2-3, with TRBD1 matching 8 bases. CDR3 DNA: TGTGCCAGCAGCGTAGTTGACAGGGGAGTTCCAGATACGCAGTATTTT. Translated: CASSVVDRGVPDTQYF. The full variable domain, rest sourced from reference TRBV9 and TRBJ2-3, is DSGVTQTPKHLITATGQRVTLRCSPRSGDLSVYWYQQSLDQGLQFLIQYYNGEERAKGNILERFSAQQFPDLHSELNLSSLELGDSALYFCASSVVDRGVPDTQYFGPGTRLTVL.